This TCR beta chain was identified during a study of beta chain features in type 1 diabetes (dated by TCRdb to 2017 to 2018). The study in broad terms: Patients and healthy donors did not differ in mean age, gender distribution, total cell number or subset yield. Across all samples, around 100 million sorted cells were examined, and cell number per subset correlated strongly with RNA yield. In the study, recently diagnosed type 1 diabetes patients and matched healthy donors were compared on the TCRB repertoires of their sorted circulating CD4+ T cell subsets. Whereas all 30 or so donors provided naive and central memory subsets, regulatory and stem cell-like memory subsets were isolated from just 8 patients and roughly 8 healthy donors.

The CDR3 covers 13 residues, taking in both the cysteine and the phenylalanine. CDR3 DNA is the only sequence kept; it has 39 bases, read in frame from the first base. From the germline V gene (reference sequence), CDR1 is WNHNN and CDR2 is SYGVQD. Cut back by 8 bases and 1 base, the V and J ends lie 11 bases apart. Each donor gave one peripheral blood draw, approximately 120 mL on average, collected into heparinised tubes. Using a panel that included CD45RO, CCR7, CD25, CD127, CD95 and CD27, naive, central memory, regulatory and stem cell-like memory CD4+ T cells were sorted on a BD FACSAria II. Purity was above 95% for every sorted population. PBMCs were isolated immediately by Lymphoprep density gradient centrifugation and stained directly without culture. So that batch effects would be minimized, each experiment stained and sorted samples in pairs, pairing one healthy donor with one patient. All of the isolated RNA was reverse transcribed with the High Capacity cDNA Reverse Transcription Kit, so expressed TCRB transcripts were sequenced. Deep immunoSEQ sequencing was performed on naive, central memory and regulatory T cell samples, with an average of roughly 3.5 million total reads per sample. Sorted cells were lysed in RLT buffer and RNA was extracted with DNase-treated RNeasy Micro or Mini kits, depending on cell number. To prevent cross-contamination, each cell subset was processed individually, whereas patient and healthy donor samples were processed jointly. Using the immunoSEQ multiplex PCR, TCRB sequences were amplified from cDNA into 87-bp fragments spanning the CDR3 region. Sequencing of the amplicons was performed on the Illumina HiSeq platform. As for the authors' bioinformatics: Synthetic template baselines were used to correct PCR bias computationally, reads within Hamming distance 2 were collapsed together, and singletons that could not be merged were discarded. Reads were aligned to IMGT to assign V, D and J genes, CDR3 length, and insertions or deletions at six rearrangement sites. Within each subset, clonotype counts were normalized to sorted cell number, and only after that were true diversity and Gini coefficients computed with the tcR R package. The overlap coefficient, calculated on TCRB nucleotide sequences, was used to quantify repertoire sharing. The table was pulled from immuneACCESS by TCRdb, which kept in-frame rearrangements only. Such tables lose some clones; where checked, under half of the loss comes from unresolved V genes, and the rest has no known cause. V, J and clone size reflect that table, while D and trimming were determined from the DNA. Within this sample are approximately 100,000 clones, with under 30% of them counted one time only. 0.53% of the sample is held by the ten biggest clonotypes.

The sample holds a few counts of this clone. No cognate antigen has been identified for it. No much larger clone exists at a distance of one base, and base qualities are not known. Findings and caveats that apply to the study as a whole: Because cDNA rather than genomic DNA was sequenced, highly expressing activated cells could have been over-represented, although no difference in activation and CD3 levels was found between groups. Naive, central memory and regulatory TCRB repertoires appeared to be more similar among patients than among healthy donors. At VDJ recombination sites, patients with type 1 diabetes made fewer insertions and deleted more nucleotides, a pattern implying thymic rearrangement abnormalities. Because the HLA sub-analyses included only small numbers of individuals, any influence of HLA type on TCRB rearrangement was left unresolved. Type 1 diabetes patients showed a moderate but significant shortening of TCRB CDR3 length in all four CD4+ subsets. PCR may preferentially amplify shorter templates, but because patient and control samples were amplified and corrected together, any resulting skew would affect both groups equally.

The receptor chain draws on TRBV10-1 and TRBJ1-1; too little of a D gene remains to name it. Material for sequencing was central memory CD4+ T cells from blood. The source is a woman aged 18 to 35 with type 1 diabetes. For the CDR3, the sequence is CASRSPGNTEAFF. Read as DNA, the sequence is TGCGCCAGCCGATCACCCGGGAACACTGAAGCTTTCTTT.